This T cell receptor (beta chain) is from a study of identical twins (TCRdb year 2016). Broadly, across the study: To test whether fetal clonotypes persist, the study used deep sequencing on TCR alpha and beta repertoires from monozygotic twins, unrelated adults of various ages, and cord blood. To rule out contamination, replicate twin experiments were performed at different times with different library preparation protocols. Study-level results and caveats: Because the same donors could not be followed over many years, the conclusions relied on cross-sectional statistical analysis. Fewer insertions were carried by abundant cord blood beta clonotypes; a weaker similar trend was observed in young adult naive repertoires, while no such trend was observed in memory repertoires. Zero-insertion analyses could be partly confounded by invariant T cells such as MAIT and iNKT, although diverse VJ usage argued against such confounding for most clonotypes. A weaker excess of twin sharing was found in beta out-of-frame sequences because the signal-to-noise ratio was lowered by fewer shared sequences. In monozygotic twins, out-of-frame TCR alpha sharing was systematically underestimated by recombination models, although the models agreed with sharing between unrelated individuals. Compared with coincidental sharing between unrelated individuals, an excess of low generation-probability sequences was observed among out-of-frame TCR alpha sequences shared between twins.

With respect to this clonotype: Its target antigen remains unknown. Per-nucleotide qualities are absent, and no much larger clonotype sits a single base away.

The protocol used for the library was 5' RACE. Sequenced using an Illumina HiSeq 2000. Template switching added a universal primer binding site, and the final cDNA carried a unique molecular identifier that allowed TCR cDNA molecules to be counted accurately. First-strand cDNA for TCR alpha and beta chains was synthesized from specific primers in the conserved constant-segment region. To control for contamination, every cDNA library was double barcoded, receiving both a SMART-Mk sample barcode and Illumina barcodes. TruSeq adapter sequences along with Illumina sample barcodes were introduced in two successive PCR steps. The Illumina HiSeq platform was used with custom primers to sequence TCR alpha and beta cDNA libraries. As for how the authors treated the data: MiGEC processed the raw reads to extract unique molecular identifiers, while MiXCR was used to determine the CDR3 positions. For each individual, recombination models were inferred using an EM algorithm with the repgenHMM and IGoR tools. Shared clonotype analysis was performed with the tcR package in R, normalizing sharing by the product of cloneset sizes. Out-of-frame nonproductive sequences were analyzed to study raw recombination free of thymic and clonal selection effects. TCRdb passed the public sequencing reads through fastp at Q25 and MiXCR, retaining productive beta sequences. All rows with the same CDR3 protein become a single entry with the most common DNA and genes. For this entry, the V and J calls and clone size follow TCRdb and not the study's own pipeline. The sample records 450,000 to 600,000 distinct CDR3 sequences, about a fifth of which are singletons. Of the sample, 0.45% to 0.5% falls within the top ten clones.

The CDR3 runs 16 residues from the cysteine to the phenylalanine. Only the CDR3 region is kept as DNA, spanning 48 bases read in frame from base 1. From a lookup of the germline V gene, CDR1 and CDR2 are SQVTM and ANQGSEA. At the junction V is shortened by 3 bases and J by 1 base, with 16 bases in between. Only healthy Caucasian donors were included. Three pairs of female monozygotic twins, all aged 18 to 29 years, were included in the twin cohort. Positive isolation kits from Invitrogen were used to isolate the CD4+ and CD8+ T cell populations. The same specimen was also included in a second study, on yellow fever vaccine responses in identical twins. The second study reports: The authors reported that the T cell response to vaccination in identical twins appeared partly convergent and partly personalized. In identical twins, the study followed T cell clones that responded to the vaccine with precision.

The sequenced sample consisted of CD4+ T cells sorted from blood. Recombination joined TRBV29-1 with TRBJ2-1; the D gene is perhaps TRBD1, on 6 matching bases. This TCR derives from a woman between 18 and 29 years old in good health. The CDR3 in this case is CSVDPRDKRSYNEQFF. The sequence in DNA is TGCAGCGTTGACCCCAGGGACAAGCGATCCTACAATGAGCAGTTCTTC.